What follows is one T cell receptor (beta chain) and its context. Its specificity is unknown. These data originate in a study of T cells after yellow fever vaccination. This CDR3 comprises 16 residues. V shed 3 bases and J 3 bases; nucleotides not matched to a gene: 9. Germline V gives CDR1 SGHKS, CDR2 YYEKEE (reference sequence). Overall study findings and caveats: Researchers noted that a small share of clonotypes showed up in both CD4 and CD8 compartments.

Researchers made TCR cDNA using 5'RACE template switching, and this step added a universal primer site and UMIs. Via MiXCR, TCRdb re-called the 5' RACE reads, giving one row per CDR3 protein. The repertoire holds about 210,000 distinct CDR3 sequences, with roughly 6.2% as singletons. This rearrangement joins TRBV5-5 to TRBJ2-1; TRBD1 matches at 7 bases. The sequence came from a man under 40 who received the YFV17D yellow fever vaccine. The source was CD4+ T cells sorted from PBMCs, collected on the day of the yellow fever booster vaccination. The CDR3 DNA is TGTGCCAGCAGCTCCCTCTCGGGACAGAACTACAATGAGCAGTTCTTC. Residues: CASSSLSGQNYNEQFF. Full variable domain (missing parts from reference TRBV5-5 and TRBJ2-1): DAGVTQSPTHLIKTRGQQVTLRCSPISGHKSVSWYQQVLGQGPQFIFQYYEKEERGRGNFPDRFSARQFPNYSSELNVNALLLGDSALYLCASSSLSGQNYNEQFFGPGTRLTVL.